This T cell receptor beta chain was recorded in a study of OX40 agonist ivuxolimab in advanced cancers. The overall study: Patients received intravenous ivuxolimab every 2 weeks at 0.01 to 10 mg/kg. Whole-study findings and limits: Circulating CD4+ and CD8+ T cells showed clonal expansion by week 6 at 0.1 to 3.0 mg/kg. Averaged across samples, CD8+ T cells carried more expanded clones than CD4+ did. There were also nonresponders showing low normalized T-cell clonal expansion.

CDR3 length: 15 amino acids. The V gene's germline CDR1 is SGHAT and CDR2 FQNNGV. V lost 1 base and J lost 3, with 11 bases in between. TCRdb's table, derived via immunoSEQ multiplex PCR, lists solely in-frame clones and lacks some. The data show about 35,000 clones, less than 90% seen once. As to this clone: What it binds is not known.

The starting material was CD4+ or CD8+ T cells sorted from blood, obtained in a trial of the OX40 agonist ivuxolimab. The clonotype was recovered from an adult with an advanced solid tumor such as melanoma, head and neck, liver or kidney cancer. The J gene is TRBJ2-3, the V gene TRBV11-2; D uncertain. In nucleotides, the CDR3 is TGTGCCAGCAGCTTAGTGGGCAGAATTACAGATACGCAGTATTTT. Its protein is CASSLVGRITDTQYF.